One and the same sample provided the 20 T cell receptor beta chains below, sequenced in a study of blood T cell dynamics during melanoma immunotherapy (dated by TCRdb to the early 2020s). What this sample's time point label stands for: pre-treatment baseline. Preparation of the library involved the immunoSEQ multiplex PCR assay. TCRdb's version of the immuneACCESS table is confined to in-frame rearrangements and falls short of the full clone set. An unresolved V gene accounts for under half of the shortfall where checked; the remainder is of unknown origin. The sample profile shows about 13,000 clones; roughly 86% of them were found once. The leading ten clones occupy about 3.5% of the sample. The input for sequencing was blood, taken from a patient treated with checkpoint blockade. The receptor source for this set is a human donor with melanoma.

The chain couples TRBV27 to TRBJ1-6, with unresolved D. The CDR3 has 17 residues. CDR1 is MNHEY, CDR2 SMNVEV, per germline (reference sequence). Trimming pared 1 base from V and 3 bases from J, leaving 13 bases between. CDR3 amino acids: CASSLYQQFNYNSPLHF. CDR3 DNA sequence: TGTGCCAGCAGTTTATATCAGCAGTTTAACTATAATTCACCCCTCCACTTT.

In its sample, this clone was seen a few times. The CDR3 region has the DNA TGTGCCAGCAGTTACTCGGTTAGCGGTTCCTACGAGCAGTACTTC. This translates into CASSYSVSGSYEQYF. The genes are TRBV6-5 and TRBJ2-7; the D gene is possibly TRBD2 (6 bases). CDR3 length: 15 amino acids. The V gene lost 0 bases and the J gene lost 1 base, with 10 bases spanning the gap. The V gene's germline CDR1 is MNHEY and CDR2 SVGAGI.

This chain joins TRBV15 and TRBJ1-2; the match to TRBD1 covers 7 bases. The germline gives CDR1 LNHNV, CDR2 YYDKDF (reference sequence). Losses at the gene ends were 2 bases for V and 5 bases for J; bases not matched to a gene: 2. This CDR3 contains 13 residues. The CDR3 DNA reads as TGTGCCACCAGCAGACGGGACAGTTATGGCTACACCTTC. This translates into CATSRRDSYGYTF. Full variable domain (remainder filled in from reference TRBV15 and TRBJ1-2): DAMVIQNPRYQVTQFGKPVTLSCSQTLNHNVMYWYQQKSSQAPKLLFHYYDKDFNNEADTPDNFQSRRPNTSFCFLDIRSPGLGDTAMYLCATSRRDSYGYTFGSGTRLTVV.

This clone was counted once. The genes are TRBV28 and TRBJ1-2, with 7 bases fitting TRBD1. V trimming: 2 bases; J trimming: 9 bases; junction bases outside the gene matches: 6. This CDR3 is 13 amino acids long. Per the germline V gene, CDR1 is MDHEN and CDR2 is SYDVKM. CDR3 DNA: TGTGCCAGCAGTTTACAGACAGGGCCTCGCTACACCTTC. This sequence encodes CASSLQTGPRYTF.

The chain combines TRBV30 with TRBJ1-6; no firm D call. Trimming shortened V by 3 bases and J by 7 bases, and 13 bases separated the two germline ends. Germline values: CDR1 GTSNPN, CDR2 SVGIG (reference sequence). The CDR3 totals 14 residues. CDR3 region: CAWRSGLLNSPLHF. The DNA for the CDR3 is TGTGCCTGGAGGTCCGGACTGCTGAATTCACCCCTCCACTTT. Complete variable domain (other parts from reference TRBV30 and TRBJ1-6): SQTIHQWPATLVQPVGSPLSLECTVEGTSNPNLYWYRQAAGRGLQLLFYSVGIGQISSEVPQNLSASRPQDRQFILSSKKLLLSDSGFYLCAWRSGLLNSPLHFGNGTRLTVT.

The CDR3 loop is CASTPRGAHQPQHF. DNA for the CDR3: TGTGCCAGCACACCCCGGGGGGCCCATCAGCCCCAGCATTTT. J is TRBJ1-5 and V is TRBV7-8; TRBD1 might be the D (6 bases). Germline loops: CDR1 SGHVS, CDR2 FQNEAQ. The CDR3 extends over 14 amino acids. V lost 7 bases and J lost 5, with 15 bases in between.

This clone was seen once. In DNA, the CDR3 is TGTGCCAGCAGCCGCAAGGGGGACCTCCAAGAGACCCAGTACTTC. Protein sequence: CASSRKGDLQETQYF. This sequence joins TRBV7-6 and TRBJ2-5; D may be TRBD1 (6 bases). Deletions cut 5 bases from V and 1 base from J, with 14 bases between. The CDR3 length is 15 residues. Germline loops: CDR1 SGHVS, CDR2 FNYEAQ. Full variable domain (remainder filled in from reference TRBV7-6 and TRBJ2-5): GAGVSQSPRYKVTKRGQDVALRCDPISGHVSLYWYRQALGQGPEFLTYFNYEAQQDKSGLPNDRFSAERPEGSISTLTIQRTEQRDSAMYRCASSRKGDLQETQYFGPGTRLLVL.

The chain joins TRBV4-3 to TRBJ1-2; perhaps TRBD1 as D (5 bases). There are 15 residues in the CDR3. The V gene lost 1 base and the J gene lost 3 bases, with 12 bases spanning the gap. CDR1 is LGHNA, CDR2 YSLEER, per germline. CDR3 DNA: TGCGCCAGCAGCCAAGTGGTTGGGGGTGACTATGGCTACACCTTC. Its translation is CASSQVVGGDYGYTF.

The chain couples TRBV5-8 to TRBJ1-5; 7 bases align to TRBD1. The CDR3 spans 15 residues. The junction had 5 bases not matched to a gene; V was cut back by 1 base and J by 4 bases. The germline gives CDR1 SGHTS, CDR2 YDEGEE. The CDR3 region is CASSLWAGGNQPQHF. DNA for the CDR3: TGTGCCAGCAGCTTGTGGGCAGGGGGTAATCAGCCCCAGCATTTT.

DNA for the CDR3: TGCAGCGTTCTCGAGGGGGCGGCCGACCCCTACGAGCAGTACTTC. It codes for CSVLEGAADPYEQYF. V gene TRBV29-1 combines with J gene TRBJ2-7; 7 nucleotides align to TRBD1. CDR1 is SQVTM and CDR2 is ANQGSEA in the germline V gene. This CDR3 contains 15 residues. V shed 5 bases, J shed 2 bases, and the junction held 12 bases outside the gene matches.

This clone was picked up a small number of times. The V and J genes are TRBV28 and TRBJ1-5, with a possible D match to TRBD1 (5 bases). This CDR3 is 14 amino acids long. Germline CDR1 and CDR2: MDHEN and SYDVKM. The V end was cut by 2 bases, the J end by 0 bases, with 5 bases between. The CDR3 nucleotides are TGTGCCAGCAGTTTAGGACATAGCAATCAGCCCCAGCATTTT. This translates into CASSLGHSNQPQHF.

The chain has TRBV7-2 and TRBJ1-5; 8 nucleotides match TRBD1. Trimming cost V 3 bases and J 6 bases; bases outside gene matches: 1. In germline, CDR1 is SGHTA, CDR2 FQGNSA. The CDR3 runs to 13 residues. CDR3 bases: TGTGCCAGCAGCTTGACAGGGGTTCAGCCCCAGCATTTT. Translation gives CASSLTGVQPQHF. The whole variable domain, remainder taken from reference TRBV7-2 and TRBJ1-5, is GAGVSQSPSNKVTEKGKDVELRCDPISGHTALYWYRQSLGQGLEFLIYFQGNSAPDKSGLPSDRFSAERTGGSVSTLTIQRTQQEDSAVYLCASSLTGVQPQHFGDGTRLSIL.

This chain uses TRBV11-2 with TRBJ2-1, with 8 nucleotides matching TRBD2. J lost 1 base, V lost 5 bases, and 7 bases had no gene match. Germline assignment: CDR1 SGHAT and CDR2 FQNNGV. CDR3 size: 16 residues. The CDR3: CASSPRLAKSYNEQFF. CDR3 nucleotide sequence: TGTGCCAGCAGCCCCCGACTAGCGAAGTCCTACAATGAGCAGTTCTTC.

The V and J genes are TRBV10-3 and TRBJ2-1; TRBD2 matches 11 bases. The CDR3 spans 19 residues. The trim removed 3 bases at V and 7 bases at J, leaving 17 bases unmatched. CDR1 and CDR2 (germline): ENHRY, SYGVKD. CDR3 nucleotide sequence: TGTGCCATCAGTGATCGGAGTGGTAGCGGGAGGGAAGTTAAAAATGAGCAGTTCTTC. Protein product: CAISDRSGSGREVKNEQFF.

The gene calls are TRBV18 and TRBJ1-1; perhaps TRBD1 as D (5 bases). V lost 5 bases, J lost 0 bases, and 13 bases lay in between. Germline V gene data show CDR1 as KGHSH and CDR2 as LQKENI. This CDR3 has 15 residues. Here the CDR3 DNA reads TGTGCCAGCTCATCGAGACAGAGCATGAACACTGAAGCTTTCTTT. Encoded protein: CASSSRQSMNTEAFF.

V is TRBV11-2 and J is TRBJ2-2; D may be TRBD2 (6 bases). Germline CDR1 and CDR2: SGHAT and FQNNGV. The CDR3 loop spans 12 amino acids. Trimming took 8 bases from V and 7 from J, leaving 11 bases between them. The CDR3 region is CASGLGGGELFF. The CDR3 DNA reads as TGTGCCAGCGGTCTGGGGGGCGGGGAGCTGTTTTTT.

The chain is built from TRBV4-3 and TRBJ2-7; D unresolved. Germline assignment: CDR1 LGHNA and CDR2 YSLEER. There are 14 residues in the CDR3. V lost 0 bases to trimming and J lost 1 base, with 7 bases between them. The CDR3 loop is CASSQDSLSYEQYF. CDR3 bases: TGCGCCAGCAGCCAAGATAGTCTGTCCTACGAGCAGTACTTC.

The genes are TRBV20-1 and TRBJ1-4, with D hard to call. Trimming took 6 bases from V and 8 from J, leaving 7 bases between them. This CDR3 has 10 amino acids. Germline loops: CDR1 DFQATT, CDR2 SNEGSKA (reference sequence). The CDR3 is CSARKEKLFF. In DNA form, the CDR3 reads TGCAGTGCGCGTAAAGAAAAACTGTTTTTT.

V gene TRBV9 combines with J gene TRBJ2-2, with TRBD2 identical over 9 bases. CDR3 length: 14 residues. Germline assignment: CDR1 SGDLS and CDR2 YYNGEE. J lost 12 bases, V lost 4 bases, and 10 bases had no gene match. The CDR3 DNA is TGTGCCAGCAGCACCCCCGGCGGGGGGGGGAAGCTGTTTTTT. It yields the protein CASSTPGGGGKLFF.

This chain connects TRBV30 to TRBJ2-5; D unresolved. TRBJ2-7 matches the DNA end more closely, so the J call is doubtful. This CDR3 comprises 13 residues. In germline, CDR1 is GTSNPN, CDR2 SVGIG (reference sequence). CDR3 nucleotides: TGTGCCTGGAGTGTTTTGATAACCTACGAGCAGTACTTC. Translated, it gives CAWSVLITYEQYF.